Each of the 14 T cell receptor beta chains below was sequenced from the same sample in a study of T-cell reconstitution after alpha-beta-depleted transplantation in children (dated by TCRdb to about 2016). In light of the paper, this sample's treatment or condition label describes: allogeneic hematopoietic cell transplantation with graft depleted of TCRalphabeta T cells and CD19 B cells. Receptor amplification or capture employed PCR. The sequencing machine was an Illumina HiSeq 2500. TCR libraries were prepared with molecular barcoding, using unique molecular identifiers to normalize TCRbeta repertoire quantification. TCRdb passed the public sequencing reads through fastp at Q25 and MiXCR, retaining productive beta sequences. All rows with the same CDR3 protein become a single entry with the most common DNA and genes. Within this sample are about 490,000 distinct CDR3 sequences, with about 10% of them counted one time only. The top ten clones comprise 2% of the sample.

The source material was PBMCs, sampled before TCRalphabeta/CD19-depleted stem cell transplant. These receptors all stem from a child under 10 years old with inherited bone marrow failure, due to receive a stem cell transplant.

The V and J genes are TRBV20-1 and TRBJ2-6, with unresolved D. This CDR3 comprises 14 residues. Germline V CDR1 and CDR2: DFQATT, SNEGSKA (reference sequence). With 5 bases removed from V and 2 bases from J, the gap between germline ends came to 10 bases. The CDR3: CSALSRPGANVLTF. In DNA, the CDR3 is TGCAGTGCTCTTTCGAGGCCTGGGGCCAACGTCCTGACTTTC.

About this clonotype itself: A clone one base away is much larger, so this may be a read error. The CDR3 is CTSSASGSVNEQYF. In DNA, the CDR3 is TGTACCAGCAGTGCTAGCGGGAGTGTCAACGAGCAGTACTTC. The rearrangement uses TRBV28 and TRBJ2-7, with 10 bases matching TRBD2. The CDR3 is 14 amino acids. Germline V lookup: CDR1 MDHEN, CDR2 SYDVKM. Full variable domain (remainder filled in from reference TRBV28 and TRBJ2-7): DVKVTQSSRYLVKRTGEKVFLECVQDMDHENMFWYRQDPGLGLRLIYFSYDVKMKEKGDIPEGYSVSREKKERFSLILESASTNQTSMYLCTSSASGSVNEQYFGPGTRLTVT.

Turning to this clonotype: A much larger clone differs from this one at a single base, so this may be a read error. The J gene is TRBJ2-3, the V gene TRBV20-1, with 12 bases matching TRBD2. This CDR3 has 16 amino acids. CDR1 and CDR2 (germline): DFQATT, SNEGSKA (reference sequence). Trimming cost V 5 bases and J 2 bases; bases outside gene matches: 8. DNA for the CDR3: TGCAGTGCTGACGGGACTAGCGGGTCTCCCACAGATACGCAGTATTTT. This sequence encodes CSADGTSGSPTDTQYF.

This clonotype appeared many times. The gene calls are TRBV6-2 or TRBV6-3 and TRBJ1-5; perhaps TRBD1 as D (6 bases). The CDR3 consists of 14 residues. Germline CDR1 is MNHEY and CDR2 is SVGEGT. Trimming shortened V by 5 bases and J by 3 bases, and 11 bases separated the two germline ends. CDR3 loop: CASSSRGYNQPQHF. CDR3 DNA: TGTGCCAGCAGTAGCAGGGGTTACAATCAGCCCCAGCATTTT.

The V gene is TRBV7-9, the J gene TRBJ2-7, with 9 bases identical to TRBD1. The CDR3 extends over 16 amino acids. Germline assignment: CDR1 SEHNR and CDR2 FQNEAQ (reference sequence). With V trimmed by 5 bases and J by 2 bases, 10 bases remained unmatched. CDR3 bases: TGTGCCAGCAGCCGTTGGACAGGGGCAAACCCCTACGAGCAGTACTTC. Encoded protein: CASSRWTGANPYEQYF.

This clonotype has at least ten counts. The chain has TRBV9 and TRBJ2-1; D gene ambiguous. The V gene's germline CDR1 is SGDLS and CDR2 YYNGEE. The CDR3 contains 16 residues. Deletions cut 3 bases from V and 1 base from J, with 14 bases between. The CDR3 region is CASSGLAGASYNEQFF. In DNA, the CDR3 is TGTGCCAGCAGCGGATTAGCAGGAGCGTCCTACAATGAGCAGTTCTTC.

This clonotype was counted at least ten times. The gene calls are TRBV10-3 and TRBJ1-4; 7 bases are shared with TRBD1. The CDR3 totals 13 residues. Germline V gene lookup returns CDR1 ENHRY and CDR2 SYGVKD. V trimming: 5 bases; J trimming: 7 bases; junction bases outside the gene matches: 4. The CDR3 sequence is CAISPDRAEKLFF. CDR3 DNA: TGTGCCATCAGTCCAGACAGGGCTGAAAAACTGTTTTTT.

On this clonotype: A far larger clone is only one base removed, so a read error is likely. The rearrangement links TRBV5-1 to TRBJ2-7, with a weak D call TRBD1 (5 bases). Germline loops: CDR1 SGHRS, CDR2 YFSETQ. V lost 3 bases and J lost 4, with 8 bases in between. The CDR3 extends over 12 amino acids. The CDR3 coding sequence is TGCGCCAGCAGCTCAAAGGGGTACGAGCAGTACTTC. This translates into CASSSKGYEQYF.

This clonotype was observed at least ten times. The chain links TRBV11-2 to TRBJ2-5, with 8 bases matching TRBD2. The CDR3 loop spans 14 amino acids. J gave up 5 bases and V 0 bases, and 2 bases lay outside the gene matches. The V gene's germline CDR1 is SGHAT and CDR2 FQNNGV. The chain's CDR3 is CASSLETGGETQYF. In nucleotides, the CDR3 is TGTGCCAGCAGCTTAGAAACGGGAGGGGAGACCCAGTACTTC. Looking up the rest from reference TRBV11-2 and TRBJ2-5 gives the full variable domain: EAGVAQSPRYKIIEKRQSVAFWCNPISGHATLYWYQQILGQGPKLLIQFQNNGVVDDSQLPKDRFSAERLKGVDSTLKIQPAKLEDSAVYLCASSLETGGETQYFGPGTRLLVL.

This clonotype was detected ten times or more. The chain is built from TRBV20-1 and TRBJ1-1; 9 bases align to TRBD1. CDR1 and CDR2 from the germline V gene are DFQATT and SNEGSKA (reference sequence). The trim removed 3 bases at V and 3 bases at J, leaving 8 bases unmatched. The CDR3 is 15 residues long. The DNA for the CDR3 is TGCAGTGCTAGCGGACGGACAGGGGCTGACACTGAAGCTTTCTTT. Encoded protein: CSASGRTGADTEAFF.

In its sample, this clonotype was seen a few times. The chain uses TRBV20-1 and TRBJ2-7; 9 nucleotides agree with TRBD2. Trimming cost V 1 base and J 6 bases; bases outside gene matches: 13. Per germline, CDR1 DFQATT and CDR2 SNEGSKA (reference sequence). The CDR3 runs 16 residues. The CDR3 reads CSARARLAGFEGEQYF. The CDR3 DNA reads TGCAGTGCTAGAGCTCGGCTAGCGGGATTTGAAGGCGAGCAGTACTTC.

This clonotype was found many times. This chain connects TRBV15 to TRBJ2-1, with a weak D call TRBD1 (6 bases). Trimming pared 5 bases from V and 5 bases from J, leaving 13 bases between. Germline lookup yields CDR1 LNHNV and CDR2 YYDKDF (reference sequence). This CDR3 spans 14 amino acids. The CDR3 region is CATSPPGQNNEQFF. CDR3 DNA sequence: TGTGCCACCAGCCCCCCAGGACAGAACAATGAGCAGTTCTTC. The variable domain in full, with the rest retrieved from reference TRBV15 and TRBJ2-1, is DAMVIQNPRYQVTQFGKPVTLSCSQTLNHNVMYWYQQKSSQAPKLLFHYYDKDFNNEADTPDNFQSRRPNTSFCFLDIRSPGLGDTAMYLCATSPPGQNNEQFFGPGTRLTVL.

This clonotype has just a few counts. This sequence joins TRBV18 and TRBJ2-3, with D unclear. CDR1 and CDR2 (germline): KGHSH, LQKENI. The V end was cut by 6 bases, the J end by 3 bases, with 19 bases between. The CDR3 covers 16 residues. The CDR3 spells CASSLKMGPQTDTQYF. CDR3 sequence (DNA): TGTGCCAGCTCTCTCAAAATGGGCCCTCAAACAGATACGCAGTATTTT.

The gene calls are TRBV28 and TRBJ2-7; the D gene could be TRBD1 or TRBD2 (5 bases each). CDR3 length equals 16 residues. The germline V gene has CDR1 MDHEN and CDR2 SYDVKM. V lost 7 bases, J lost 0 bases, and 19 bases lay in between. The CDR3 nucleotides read TGTGCCAGCACCCGAAAAACACGGGGCACCTCCTACGAGCAGTACTTC. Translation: CASTRKTRGTSYEQYF.